This paragraph reports one T cell receptor (beta chain). What it binds is not known. Stated time point: newly diagnosed GD, antithyroid drugs for less than 3 months. Extracted PBMC RNA gave rise to the TCR library. Trimming pared 5 bases from V and 4 bases from J, leaving 17 bases between. The CDR3 extends over 16 amino acids. These data come from a study of regulatory T cells in long-lasting Graves disease. Whole-study findings and limits: TRBV28, TRBJ1-2 and TRBJ2-5 were segments that persistent disease favored. Persistent Graves' cases showed lower TCR diversity than newly diagnosed cases.

Construction of TCR beta libraries relied on iRepertoire HTBI primers and on Arm-PCR targeting CDR3 regions. Each CDR3 protein is one row after TCRdb ran MiXCR on the multiplex PCR reads. The sample consists of hundreds of thousands of distinct CDR3 sequences, roughly 15% of them appearing once. This sample was also put to use in a study of T cells in Graves' hyperthyroidism and ophthalmopathy. As that study records: Calling Graves' hyperthyroidism stable meant ophthalmopathy did not progress within 18 months. Patients were excluded because of uncontrolled infection, other autoimmune disease, pregnancy or lactation.

The chain carries TRBV12-3 or TRBV12-4 and TRBJ2-2; D tentatively reads TRBD1 or TRBD2 (6 bases each). This specimen was peripheral blood mononuclear cells (PBMCs), taken at new diagnosis, from a patient treated with antithyroid drugs. This TCR came from a woman aged 25 to 39 with Graves disease. The CDR3 region is CASSTTGGDGTGELFF. CDR3 bases: TGTGCCAGCAGTACCACCGGGGGCGACGGCACCGGGGAGCTGTTTTTT.